This TCR beta chain was observed in a study of blood T cells in healthy people across ages. Only a few counts were recorded for this clonotype. The CDR3 covers 14 residues. Trimming took off 5 bases at V and 0 bases at J, with 11 bases between the two ends. Germline V gene data show CDR1 as DFQATT and CDR2 as SNEGSKA (reference sequence). Samples each had at least 6 micrograms of total RNA extracted. Through a sample-barcoded 5' primer and a J-beta primer mix, a second PCR was run for roughly 6 to 12 cycles. Any given sample supplied a minimum of 3 million CDR3-containing paired-end reads. TCRdb redid the calling of the 5' RACE reads with MiXCR, one entry per CDR3 protein. The table records 1.8 million or so distinct CDR3 sequences, around 42% of them present only once.

The sequenced sample consisted of blood. The chain carries TRBV20-1 and TRBJ1-5; D perhaps matches TRBD1 (5 bases). The receptor was isolated from a human donor in good health. The CDR3 here is CSAGREVSNQPQHF. CDR3 coding DNA: TGCAGTGCTGGCAGGGAAGTTAGCAATCAGCCCCAGCATTTT.